The entry below gives a single T cell receptor (beta chain) sequence along with its context. TCRdb's copy holds only in-frame clones and misses some; the assay was immunoSEQ multiplex PCR. The table records approximately 44,000 clones, more than 85% of them present only once. Trimming removed 1 base from V and 4 bases from J, with 6 bases in between. The CDR3 runs to 13 residues. Germline V gene sequence: CDR1 MDHEN, CDR2 SYDVKM. The data belong to a study of T cell changes during pregnancy in multiple sclerosis. V is TRBV28 and J is TRBJ2-3; D call uncertain. The origin of this receptor is a female donor with multiple sclerosis, enrolled in a pregnancy study. The specimen was CD8+ T cells from peripheral blood mononuclear cells, collected in the third trimester of pregnancy. The CDR3 DNA follows: TGTGCCAGCAGTTTATTACTGGCAGATACGCAGTATTTT. Its protein is CASSLLLADTQYF.